This T cell receptor (beta chain) was identified during a study of cytomegalovirus exposure and HLA in healthy donors (dated by TCRdb to between 2016 and 2019). About the study as a whole: An earlier analysis of approximately 600 of the donors reported 250 to 300 Gb of sequence data and roughly 100 million unique TCR beta sequences from 190 million or so T cells. An early release that covered fewer than 750 HLA-typed donors contained 300 to 350 gigabases of sequencing data and around 80 million unique TCR sequences. The genetic ancestry cluster associated with self-reported Caucasian donors included around 76% of the roughly 400 genotyped donors. The study aimed to test whether cataloging public T cell receptors could reveal signatures of past pathogen exposure. The T cell repertoires of several hundred subjects were profiled by immunosequencing and related to cytomegalovirus serostatus. Along with the roughly 710-subject first cohort, a separate validation cohort of over a hundred different subjects was used. To predict cytomegalovirus infection status, the study brought together high-throughput TCR immunosequencing, statistical association of individual TCRs with disease status, and machine learning. A later analysis re-examined previously published TCR beta repertoires from around 670 donors and added high-resolution HLA genotyping to investigate patterns of TCR occurrence. In the later analysis, no new phenotypic data were used to find candidate immune exposures; instead, reliance was placed on TCR beta sequences and their occurrence across donors. In an earlier analysis of more than 550 of the donors, high-throughput TCR beta sequencing was used to judge whether each TCR beta V gene segment behaved as functional or pseudogenic. Donor age, sex, ethnicity and CMV serostatus were collected together with the repertoire data. In a later genetic analysis, genome-wide SNP genotypes for about 55% of the roughly 700 donors were used, and that subset was treated as a discovery cohort. All discovery cohort repertoires had been generated using a single sequencing platform. HLA typing included class I and class II loci at four-digit resolution. Typing coverage varied by locus: roughly 629-630 donors for A, B, C, DRB1 and DQB1; some 520 for DQA1; nearly 610 for DPA1; some 470 for DPB1. Roughly 5 DR-DQ haplotypes were handled as single units for association and clustering because linkage in the cohort was strong. Among about 400 genotyped donors of the cohort, an average of approximately 240,000 unique TCR beta nucleotide sequences was sequenced per donor, of which approximately 19% were non-productive. Overall results and qualifications from the work: When HLA alleles, especially DR and DQ, strongly co-occurred, TCR associations were difficult to assign to individual alleles. Specific HLA alleles were associated with 15,000 to 20,000 TCR beta sequences at a false discovery rate of 0.05 in a later analysis. Roughly uniform sequencing depth across donors was assumed in presence/absence analyses, although this assumption may not hold. Immune exposure information for the cohort was limited to CMV serostatus. Only TCR beta chains were sequenced in this cohort, and the absence of alpha or paired-chain data limited detectable features. In an earlier analysis of more than 450 of the donors, most TCR beta V segments were observed in productive rearrangements about 90% or about 30% of the time, broadly matching IMGT annotations. Because counts were too low, about 15 rarely observed V segments, including chromosome 9 orphons, were left out of the earlier analysis of roughly 600 of the donors. The 87-base-pair reads could not distinguish some IMGT-functional V segments, including TRBV6-2 and TRBV6-3, so those segments were excluded. Most CMV-associated TCR beta chains appeared to be HLA-restricted in a later analysis, and the HLA associations seemed to be driven largely by CMV exposure. Linkage disequilibrium might explain the correlated functional status among segregating V segments, but an unknown experimental factor could not be excluded. HLA typing was unavailable for some donors at each locus, so association tests used only the typed subset. The authors suggested that the approach could potentially be extended to other disease states and immunological phenotypes. In vitro tests confirmed that a few of the cytomegalovirus-associated TCR beta chains recognize cytomegalovirus antigens. In the study, roughly 160 TCR beta chains were listed as associated with cytomegalovirus. The classifier was reported to diagnose cytomegalovirus status with high specificity and sensitivity in both the original cohort and the validation cohort. In a later analysis, several top co-occurrence clusters were reported to appear linked to parvovirus B19, influenza, CMV and Epstein-Barr virus. A cluster of highly shared sequence variants was judged likely to be a technical artifact of the sequencing pipeline. While some public TCRs were present in many individuals, most TCR sequences turned up only very rarely across donors. In a later analysis, TCR association rates were found to vary across HLA loci, with the most associated TCRs seen for DRB1 alleles and the fewest for HLA-C alleles. A further reported finding was that TCR beta sequences accurately predicted the HLA-A and HLA-B alleles for most subjects in the first cohort. According to a later genetic analysis, donors in an Asian-associated ancestry cluster had fewer N-insertions in productive TCRs than the approximately 650-donor mean. In a later analysis, HLA-associated TCR beta chains showed more clonal expansion and lower generation probabilities than non-associated chains that were equally common. An association between a missense DCLRE1C variant and V-gene and J-gene trimming of TCR beta chains was found in a later genetic analysis and replicated in an independent cohort.

In the case of this clone: Its antigen is not yet known. Base qualities are not provided; no much larger clone lies one nucleotide away.

V was cut back by 7 bases and J by 6 bases, leaving a gap of 11 bases between them. As encoded in the germline V gene, CDR1 is SGHDT while CDR2 is YYEEEE. The CDR3 runs 12 amino acids, cysteine and phenylalanine included. Only the CDR3 DNA stays, 36 bases, in frame from base 1. The cohort consisted of 670 or so healthy bone marrow donors. Cohort members were all nominally healthy when sampled, although unrecorded immune exposures were likely present. The donor was CMV seropositive and was included in the group of 290 or so seropositive cohort members. A peripheral blood sample was collected from each donor, and TCR beta sequencing was performed on peripheral blood mononuclear cells. Genomic DNA extraction from the blood cell samples was performed with the Qiagen DNeasy Blood Extraction Kit. Library method: the immunoSEQ multiplex PCR assay. For the multiplex PCR, a mixture combining 60 forward primers for TCR Vbeta segments and 13 reverse primers for TCR Jbeta segments was used. A multiplex PCR assay on genomic DNA amplified the CDR3 region of rearranged TCR beta genes. Amplified TCR beta libraries were sequenced as 87-base-pair reads on the Illumina HiSeq System. The paper's processing steps were these. In a later analysis, some 80 million unique TCR beta chains were counted across the roughly 700 repertoires, and about 10 million of these chains were shared by at least two donors. Raw reads were error-corrected and collapsed into unique sequences by a nearest-neighbor algorithm in which closely related sequences were merged to remove PCR and sequencing errors. To assign V, D and J gene segments, CDR3 sequences were aligned to IMGT reference sequences. For a sequence to be retained, a match of at least six nucleotides to both a V gene segment and a J gene segment was required. A rearrangement counted as productive if the CDR3 had no stop codons and remained in frame with V and J, and every other rearrangement counted as non-productive. CDR3 was defined by IMGT convention, running from the second conserved V-encoded cysteine to the conserved J-encoded phenylalanine. The earlier analysis of about 570 of the donors excluded any sequence lacking an unambiguous match to a single V gene segment. An earlier analysis of just under 600 of the donors called V segments functional above 56.7% productive rearrangements and segregating when the between-donor standard deviation exceeded 5%. To diagnose cytomegalovirus status from the catalog of TCR beta chain sequences, a statistical classification framework was built. A later analysis assigned V and J genes by comparing TCR nucleotide sequences with IMGT/GENE-DB human TR gene sequences. The TCRdist pipeline was used in a later analysis to assign CDR3 sequences and most-parsimonious VDJ recombination scenarios. In a later analysis, each TCR beta chain was defined by its CDR3 amino acid sequence together with its V-gene family, and reads without a unique V-gene family were excluded. A later analysis removed roughly 590 highly shared, low-generation-probability nucleotide sequences to deal with suspected cross-contamination and a sequencing artifact. A later analysis calculated a clonal expansion index for each public chain from normalized within-repertoire ranks of inferred template counts. Generation probabilities in a later analysis came from a VDJ recombination model fitted to out-of-frame rearrangements, and those results were checked against IGoR. In a later analysis, hypergeometric tests were used to score TCR-TCR, TCR-HLA and TCR-CMV co-occurrence, with a repertoire-size bias correction applied to TCR pairs. In a later analysis, false discovery rates were estimated by permuting HLA or CMV assignments 20 times. In a later analysis, co-occurring TCRs were grouped using DBSCAN, with TCRdist sequence similarity added in when clustering inside HLA-allele-positive subsets. Co-occurrence clustering excluded repertoires with fewer than 30,000 or more than 120,000 public chains, plus five with anomalous nucleotide sharing. Held by TCRdb, this immuneACCESS table contains in-frame sequences only and omits some clones. Under half of the omission traces to an unresolved V gene where checked; the cause of the rest is unknown. V and J calls and clone size follow that table, whereas D and trimming were derived from the DNA. Across this sample there are approximately 160,000 clones, with around 79% seen only once. The top ten clonotypes cover roughly 7.5% of the sample.

The sequence was collected from a male donor in good health and CMV-seropositive. The sequenced sample was PBMCs. The sequence is built from TRBV5-6 and TRBJ1-5; the D gene assignment is ambiguous. The nucleotide sequence is TGTGCCAGCTCTGCCGGTGGTCAGCCCCAGCATTTT. Its coded protein is CASSAGGQPQHF. The variable domain in full, with residues beyond the CDR3 obtained from the reference TRBV5-6 and TRBJ1-5 genes, is DAGVTQSPTHLIKTRGQQVTLRCSPKSGHDTVSWYQQALGQGPQFIFQYYEEEERQRGNFPDRFSGHQFPNYSSELNVNALLLGDSALYLCASSAGGQPQHFGDGTRLSIL.